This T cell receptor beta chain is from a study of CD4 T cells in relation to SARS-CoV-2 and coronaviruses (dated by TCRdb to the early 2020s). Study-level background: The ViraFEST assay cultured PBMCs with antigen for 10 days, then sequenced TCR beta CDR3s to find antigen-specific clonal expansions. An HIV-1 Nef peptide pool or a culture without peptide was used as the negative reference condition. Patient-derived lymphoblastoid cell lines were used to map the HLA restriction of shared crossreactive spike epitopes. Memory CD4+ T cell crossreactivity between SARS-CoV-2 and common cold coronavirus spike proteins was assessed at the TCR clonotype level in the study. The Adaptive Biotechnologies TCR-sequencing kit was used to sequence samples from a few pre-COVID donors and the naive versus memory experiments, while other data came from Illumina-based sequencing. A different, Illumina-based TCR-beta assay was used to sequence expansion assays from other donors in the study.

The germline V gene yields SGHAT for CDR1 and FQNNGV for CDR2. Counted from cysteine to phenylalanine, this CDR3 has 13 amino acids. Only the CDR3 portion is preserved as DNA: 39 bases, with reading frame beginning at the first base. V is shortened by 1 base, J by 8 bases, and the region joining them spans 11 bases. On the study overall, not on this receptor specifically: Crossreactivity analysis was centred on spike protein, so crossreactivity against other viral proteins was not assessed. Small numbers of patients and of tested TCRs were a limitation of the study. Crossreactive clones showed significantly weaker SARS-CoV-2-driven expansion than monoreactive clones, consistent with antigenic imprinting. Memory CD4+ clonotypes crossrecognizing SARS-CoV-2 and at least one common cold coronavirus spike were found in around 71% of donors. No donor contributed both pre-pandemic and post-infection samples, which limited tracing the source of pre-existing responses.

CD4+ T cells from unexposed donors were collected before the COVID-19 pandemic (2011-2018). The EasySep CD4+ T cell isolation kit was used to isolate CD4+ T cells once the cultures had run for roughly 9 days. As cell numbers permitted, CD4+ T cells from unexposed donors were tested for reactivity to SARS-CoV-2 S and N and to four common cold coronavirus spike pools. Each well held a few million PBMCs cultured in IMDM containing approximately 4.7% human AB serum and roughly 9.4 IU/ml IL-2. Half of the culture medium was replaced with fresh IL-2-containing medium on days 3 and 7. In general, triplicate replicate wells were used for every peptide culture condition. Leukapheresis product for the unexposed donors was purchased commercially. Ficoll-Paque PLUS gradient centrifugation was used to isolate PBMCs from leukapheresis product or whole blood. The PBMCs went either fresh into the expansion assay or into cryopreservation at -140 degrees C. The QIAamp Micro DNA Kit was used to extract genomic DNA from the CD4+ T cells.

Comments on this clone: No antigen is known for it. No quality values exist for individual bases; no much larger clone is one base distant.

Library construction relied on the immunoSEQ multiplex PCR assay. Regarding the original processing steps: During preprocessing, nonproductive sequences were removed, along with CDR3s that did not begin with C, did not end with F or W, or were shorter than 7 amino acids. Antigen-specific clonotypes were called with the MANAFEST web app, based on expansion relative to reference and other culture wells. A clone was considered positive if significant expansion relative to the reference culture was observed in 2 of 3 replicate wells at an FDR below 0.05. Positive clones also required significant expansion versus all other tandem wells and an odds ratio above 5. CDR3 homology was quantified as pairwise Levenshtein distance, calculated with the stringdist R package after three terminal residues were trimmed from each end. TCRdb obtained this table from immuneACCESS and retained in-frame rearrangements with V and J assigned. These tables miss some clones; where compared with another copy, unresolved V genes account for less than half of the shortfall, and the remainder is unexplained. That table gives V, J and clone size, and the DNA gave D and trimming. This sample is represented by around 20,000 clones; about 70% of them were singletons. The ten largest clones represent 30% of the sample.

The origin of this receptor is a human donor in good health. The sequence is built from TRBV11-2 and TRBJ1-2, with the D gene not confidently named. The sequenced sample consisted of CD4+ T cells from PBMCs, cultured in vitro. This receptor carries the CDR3 CASSLAQLTGYTF. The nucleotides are TGTGCCAGCAGCTTAGCGCAGTTAACAGGCTACACCTTC.